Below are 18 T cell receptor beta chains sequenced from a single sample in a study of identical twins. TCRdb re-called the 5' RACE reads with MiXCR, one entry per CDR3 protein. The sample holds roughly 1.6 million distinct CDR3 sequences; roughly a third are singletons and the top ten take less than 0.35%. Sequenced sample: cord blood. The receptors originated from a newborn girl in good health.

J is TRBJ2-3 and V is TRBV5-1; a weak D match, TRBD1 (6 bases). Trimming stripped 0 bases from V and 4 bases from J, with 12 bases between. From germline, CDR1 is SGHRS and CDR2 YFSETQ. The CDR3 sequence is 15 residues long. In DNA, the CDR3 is TGCGCCAGCAGCTTGGAGACATACAGGGCAGATACGCAGTATTTT. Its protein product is CASSLETYRADTQYF.

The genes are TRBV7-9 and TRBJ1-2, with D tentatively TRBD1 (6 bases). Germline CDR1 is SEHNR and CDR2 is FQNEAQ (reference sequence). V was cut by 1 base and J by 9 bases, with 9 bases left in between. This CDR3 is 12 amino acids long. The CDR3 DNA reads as TGTGCCAGCAGCTTAGGAGGGGGAAGCTACACCTTC. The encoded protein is CASSLGGGSYTF.

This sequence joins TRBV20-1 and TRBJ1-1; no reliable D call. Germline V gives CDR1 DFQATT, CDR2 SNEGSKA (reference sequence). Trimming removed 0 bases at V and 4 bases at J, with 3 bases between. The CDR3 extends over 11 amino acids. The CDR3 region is CSARDTTEAFF. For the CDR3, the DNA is TGCAGTGCTAGAGATACCACTGAAGCTTTCTTT.

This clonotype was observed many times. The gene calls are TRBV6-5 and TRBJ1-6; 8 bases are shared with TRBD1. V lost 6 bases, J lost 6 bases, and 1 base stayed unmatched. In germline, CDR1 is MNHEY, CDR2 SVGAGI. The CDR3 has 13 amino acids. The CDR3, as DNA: TGTGCCAGCAGGACAGGGGCTAATTCACCCCTCCACTTT. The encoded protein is CASRTGANSPLHF.

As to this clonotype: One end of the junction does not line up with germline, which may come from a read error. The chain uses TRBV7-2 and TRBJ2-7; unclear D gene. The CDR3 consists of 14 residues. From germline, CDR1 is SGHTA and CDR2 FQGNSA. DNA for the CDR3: TGCGCCAGCAGCTTAGACTTGTGGACCTACGAGCAGTACTTC. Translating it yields CASSLDLWTYEQYF.

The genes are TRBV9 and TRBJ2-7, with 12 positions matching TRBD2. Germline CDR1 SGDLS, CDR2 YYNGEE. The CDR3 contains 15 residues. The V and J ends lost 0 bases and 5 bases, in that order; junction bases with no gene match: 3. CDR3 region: CASSVGTSGTNEQYF. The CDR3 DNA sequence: TGTGCCAGCAGCGTAGGGACTAGCGGGACTAACGAGCAGTACTTC.

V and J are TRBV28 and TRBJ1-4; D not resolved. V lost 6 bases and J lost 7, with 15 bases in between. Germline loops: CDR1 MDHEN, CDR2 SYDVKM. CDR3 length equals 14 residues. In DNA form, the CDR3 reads TGTGCCAGCAGGAATGCCCACCGGGGTGAAAAACTGTTTTTT. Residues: CASRNAHRGEKLFF.

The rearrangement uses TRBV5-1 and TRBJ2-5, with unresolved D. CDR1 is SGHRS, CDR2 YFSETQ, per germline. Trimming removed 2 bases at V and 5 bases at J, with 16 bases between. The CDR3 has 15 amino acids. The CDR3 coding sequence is TGCGCCAGCAGCTTATCCCGGGCTAGGATGGAGACCCAGTACTTC. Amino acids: CASSLSRARMETQYF.

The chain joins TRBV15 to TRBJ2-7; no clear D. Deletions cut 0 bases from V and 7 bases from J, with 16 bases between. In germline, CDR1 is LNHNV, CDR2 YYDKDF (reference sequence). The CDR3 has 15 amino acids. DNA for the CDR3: TGTGCCACCAGCAGAGATAGAGGTCGACGCAATGAGCAGTACTTC. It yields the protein CATSRDRGRRNEQYF.

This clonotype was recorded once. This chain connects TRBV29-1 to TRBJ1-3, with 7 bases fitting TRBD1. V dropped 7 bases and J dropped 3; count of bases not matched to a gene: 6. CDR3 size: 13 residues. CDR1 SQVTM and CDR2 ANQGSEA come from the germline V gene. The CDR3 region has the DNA TGCAGCGCCATCAGGGGGATTGGAAACACCATATATTTT. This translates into CSAIRGIGNTIYF.

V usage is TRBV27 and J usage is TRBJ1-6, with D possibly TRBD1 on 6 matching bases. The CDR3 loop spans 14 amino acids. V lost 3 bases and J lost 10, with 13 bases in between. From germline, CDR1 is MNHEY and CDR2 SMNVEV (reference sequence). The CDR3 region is CASSFHRVGSPLHF. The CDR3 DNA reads TGTGCCAGCAGTTTCCACAGGGTGGGATCACCCCTCCACTTT.

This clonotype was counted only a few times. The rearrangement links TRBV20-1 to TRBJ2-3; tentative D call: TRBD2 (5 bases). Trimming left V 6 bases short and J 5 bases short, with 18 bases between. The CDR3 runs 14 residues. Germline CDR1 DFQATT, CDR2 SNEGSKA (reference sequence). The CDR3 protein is CSAKRVAVGDTQYF. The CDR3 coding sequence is TGCAGTGCAAAGAGGGTGGCGGTAGGAGATACGCAGTATTTT.

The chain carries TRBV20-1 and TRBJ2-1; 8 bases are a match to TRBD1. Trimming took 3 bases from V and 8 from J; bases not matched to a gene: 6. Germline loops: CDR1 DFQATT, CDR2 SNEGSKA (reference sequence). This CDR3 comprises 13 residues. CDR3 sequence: CSASRQGADEQFF. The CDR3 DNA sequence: TGCAGTGCTAGTCGGCAGGGGGCCGATGAGCAGTTCTTC.

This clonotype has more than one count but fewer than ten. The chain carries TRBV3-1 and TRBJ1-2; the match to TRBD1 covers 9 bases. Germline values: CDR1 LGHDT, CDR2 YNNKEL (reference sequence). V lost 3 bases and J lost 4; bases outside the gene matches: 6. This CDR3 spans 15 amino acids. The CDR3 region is CASSHAADRGYGYTF. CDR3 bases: TGTGCCAGCAGCCACGCCGCGGACAGGGGCTATGGCTACACCTTC.

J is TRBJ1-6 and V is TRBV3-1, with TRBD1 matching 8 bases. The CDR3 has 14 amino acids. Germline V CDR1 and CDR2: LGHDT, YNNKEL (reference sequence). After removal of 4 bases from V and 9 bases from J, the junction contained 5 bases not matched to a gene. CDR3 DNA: TGTGCCAGCAGCCTGAGGACAGGGACTTCACCCCTCCACTTT. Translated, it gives CASSLRTGTSPLHF.

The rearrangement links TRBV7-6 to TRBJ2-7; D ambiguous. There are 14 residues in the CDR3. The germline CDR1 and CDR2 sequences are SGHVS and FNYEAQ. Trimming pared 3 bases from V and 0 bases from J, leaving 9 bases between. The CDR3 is CASSFGSLSYEQYF. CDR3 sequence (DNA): TGTGCCAGCAGCTTCGGGTCTCTCTCCTACGAGCAGTACTTC.

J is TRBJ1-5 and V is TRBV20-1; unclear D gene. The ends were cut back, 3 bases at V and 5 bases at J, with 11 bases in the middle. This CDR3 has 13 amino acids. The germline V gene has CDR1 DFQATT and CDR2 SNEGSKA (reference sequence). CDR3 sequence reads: CSASFRADQPQHF. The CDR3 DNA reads TGCAGTGCTAGTTTCAGAGCTGATCAGCCCCAGCATTTT.

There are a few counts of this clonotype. CDR3 amino acids: CASSSPGTMAYEQYF. Here the CDR3 DNA reads TGTGCCAGCAGCTCCCCCGGGACTATGGCCTACGAGCAGTACTTC. V gene TRBV7-9 combines with J gene TRBJ2-7; 7 bases fit TRBD2. The ends lost 4 bases at V and 2 bases at J; junction bases unmatched: 8. This CDR3 is built from 15 residues. Per germline, CDR1 SEHNR and CDR2 FQNEAQ (reference sequence).